This T cell receptor (beta chain) was profiled in a study of blood T cell repertoires in COVID-19. Study in general: The United States, Italy and Spain were the sources of the acute and convalescent COVID-19 samples. In each case, the material was cDNA or gDNA derived from T cells, B-cell-depleted T cells, or PBMCs.

Per the study methods: The assay estimated nucleated cells by amplifying reference gene primers. The method was immunoSEQ multiplex PCR; TCRdb's version includes in-frame clones alone and lacks a portion of them. The V and J calls and clone size were taken over from that table, and D and trimming were inferred from the DNA. The table records about 260,000 clones, roughly 84% of them present only once. The V gene end was trimmed by 5 bases and the J gene end by 11 bases; junction bases not matched to a gene: 18. This CDR3 is built from 17 residues. Germline lookup yields CDR1 SEHNR and CDR2 FQNEAQ (reference sequence).

This clonotype originated in a woman between 40 and 50 years old who had recovered from COVID-19. The sequencing sample was made of peripheral blood. This chain joins TRBV7-9 and TRBJ1-4; 9 bases map to TRBD1. CDR3 sequence reads: CASSQDPSGQGMGKLFF. CDR3 bases: TGTGCCAGCAGCCAAGACCCCTCGGGACAGGGAATGGGGAAACTGTTTTTT.